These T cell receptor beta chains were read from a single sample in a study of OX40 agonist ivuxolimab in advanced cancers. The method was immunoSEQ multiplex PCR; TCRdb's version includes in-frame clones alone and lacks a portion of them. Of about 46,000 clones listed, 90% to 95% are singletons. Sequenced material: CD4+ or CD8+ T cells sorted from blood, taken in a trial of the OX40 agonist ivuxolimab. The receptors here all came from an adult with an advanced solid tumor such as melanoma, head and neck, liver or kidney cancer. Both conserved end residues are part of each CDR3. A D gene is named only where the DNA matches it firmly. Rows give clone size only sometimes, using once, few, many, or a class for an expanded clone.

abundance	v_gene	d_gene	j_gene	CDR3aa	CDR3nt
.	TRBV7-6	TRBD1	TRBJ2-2	CASSLAGTGFGELFF	TGTGCCAGCAGCTTAGCCGGGACAGGGTTCGGGGAGCTGTTTTTT
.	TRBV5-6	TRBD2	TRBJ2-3	CASSPSGGASDTQYF	TGTGCCAGCAGCCCTAGCGGGGGGGCCTCAGATACGCAGTATTTT
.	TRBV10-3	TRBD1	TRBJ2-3	CAISGTGVGDTQYF	TGTGCCATCAGTGGGACAGGGGTCGGAGATACGCAGTATTTT
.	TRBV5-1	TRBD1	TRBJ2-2	CASSVGTGVLTGELFF	TGCGCCAGCAGCGTCGGGACAGGGGTATTAACCGGGGAGCTGTTTTTT
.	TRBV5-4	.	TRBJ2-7	CASSLGVTGSEEQYF	TGTGCCAGCAGCTTGGGCGTCACAGGGTCTGAGGAGCAGTACTTC
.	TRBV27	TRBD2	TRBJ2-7	CASSLGGSYEQYF	TGTGCCAGCAGTTTGGGGGGGAGCTACGAGCAGTACTTC
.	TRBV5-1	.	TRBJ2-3	CASSLTGIPADTQYF	TGCGCCAGCAGCTTGACCGGGATCCCCGCAGATACGCAGTATTTT
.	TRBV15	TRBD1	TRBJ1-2	CATSTDRGYYGYTF	TGTGCCACCAGCACAGACAGGGGCTACTATGGCTACACCTTC
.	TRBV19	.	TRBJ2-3	CASSIGDTDTQYF	TGTGCCAGTAGTATAGGTGACACAGATACGCAGTATTTT
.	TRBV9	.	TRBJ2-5	CASSAPLGPKETQYF	TGTGCCAGCAGCGCGCCCCTGGGACCGAAAGAGACCCAGTACTTC
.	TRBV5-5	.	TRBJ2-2	CASRGDIDLTGELFF	TGTGCCAGCAGGGGGGACATAGATCTAACCGGGGAGCTGTTTTTT
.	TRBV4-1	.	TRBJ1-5	CASSQPSGKNSNQPQHF	TGCGCCAGCAGCCAGCCCTCGGGGAAGAATAGCAATCAGCCCCAGCATTTT
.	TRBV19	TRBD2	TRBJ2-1	CASSTGLAGYPYNEQFF	TGTGCCAGTAGTACCGGACTAGCGGGATACCCTTACAATGAGCAGTTCTTC
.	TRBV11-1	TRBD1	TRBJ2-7	CASSPPDRVDDEQYF	TGTGCCAGCAGCCCCCCGGACAGGGTGGATGACGAGCAGTACTTC
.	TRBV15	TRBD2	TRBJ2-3	CATSRDTLAGDTDTQYF	TGTGCCACCAGCAGAGATACACTAGCGGGGGACACAGATACGCAGTATTTT
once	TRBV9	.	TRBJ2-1	CASSVVGGSSYNEQFF	TGTGCCAGCAGCGTAGTGGGCGGCAGCTCCTACAATGAGCAGTTCTTC
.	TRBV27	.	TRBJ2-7	CASSTDTRSSYEQYF	TGTGCCAGCAGTACGGACACACGAAGCTCCTACGAGCAGTACTTC
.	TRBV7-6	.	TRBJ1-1	CASSPGVAAEAFF	TGTGCCAGCAGCCCAGGGGTTGCGGCTGAAGCTTTCTTT
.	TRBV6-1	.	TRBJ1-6	CASSEWQESSYNSPLHF	TGTGCCAGCAGTGAATGGCAGGAAAGCTCCTATAATTCACCCCTCCACTTT
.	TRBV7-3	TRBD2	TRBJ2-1	CASSLLLAGYNEQFF	TGTGCCAGCAGCTTACTACTAGCGGGGTACAATGAGCAGTTCTTC
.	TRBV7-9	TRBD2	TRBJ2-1	CASSGTGTRSYNEQFF	TGTGCCAGCAGCGGGACCGGGACTAGGTCCTACAATGAGCAGTTCTTC
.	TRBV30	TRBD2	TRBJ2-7	CAWTSGAYEQYF	TGTGCCTGGACTAGCGGCGCCTACGAGCAGTACTTC
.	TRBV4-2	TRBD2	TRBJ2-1	CASSQESGSSYNEQFF	TGTGCCAGCAGCCAAGAGAGCGGGAGCTCCTACAATGAGCAGTTCTTC
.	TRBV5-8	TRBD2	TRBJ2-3	CASSFELAGGEDTQYF	TGTGCCAGCAGCTTTGAACTAGCGGGGGGCGAGGATACGCAGTATTTT
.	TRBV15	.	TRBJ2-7	CATSGSSYEQYF	TGTGCCACCAGCGGGAGCTCCTACGAGCAGTACTTC
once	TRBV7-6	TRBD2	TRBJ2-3	CASRKLAGGLGDTQYF	TGTGCCAGCAGGAAACTAGCGGGAGGGCTGGGAGATACGCAGTATTTT
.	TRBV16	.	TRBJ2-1	CASSQAGTANNEQFF	TGTGCCAGCAGCCAAGCCGGGACCGCTAACAATGAGCAGTTCTTC
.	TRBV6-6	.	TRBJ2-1	CASTLMELYNEQFF	TGTGCCAGCACCCTTATGGAGCTCTACAATGAGCAGTTCTTC
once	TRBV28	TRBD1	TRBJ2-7	CASRFRDRAPYEQYF	TGTGCCAGCAGATTCCGGGACAGGGCTCCCTACGAGCAGTACTTC
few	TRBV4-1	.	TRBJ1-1	CASSQAGGNTEAFF	TGCGCCAGCAGCCAAGCGGGGGGGAACACTGAAGCTTTCTTT
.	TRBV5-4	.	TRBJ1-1	CASSSQGATEAFF	TGTGCCAGCAGCTCACAGGGTGCCACTGAAGCTTTCTTT
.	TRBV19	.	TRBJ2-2	CASRQVGTGELFF	TGTGCCAGTAGACAGGTGGGGACCGGGGAGCTGTTTTTT
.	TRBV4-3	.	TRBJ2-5	CASSQEMVPQEAQYF	TGCGCCAGCAGCCAAGAAATGGTCCCCCAAGAGGCCCAGTACTTC
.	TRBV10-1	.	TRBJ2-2	CASRRDGVGELFF	TGCGCCAGCAGAAGGGACGGAGTCGGGGAGCTGTTTTTT
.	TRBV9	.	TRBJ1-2	CASSAGGLERGYTF	TGTGCCAGCAGCGCAGGAGGCCTAGAGAGGGGCTACACCTTC
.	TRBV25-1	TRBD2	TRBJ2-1	CASTALAGGTNEQFF	TGTGCCAGCACCGCACTAGCGGGAGGTACGAATGAGCAGTTCTTC
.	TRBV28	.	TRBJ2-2	CASSLFGTNTGELFF	TGTGCCAGCAGTTTATTTGGAACGAACACCGGGGAGCTGTTTTTT
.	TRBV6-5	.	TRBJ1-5	CASSYSTYQPQHF	TGTGCCAGCAGTTACTCGACCTATCAGCCCCAGCATTTT
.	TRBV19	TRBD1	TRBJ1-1	CASSWGGGNTEAFF	TGTGCCAGTAGTTGGGGAGGGGGCAACACTGAAGCTTTCTTT
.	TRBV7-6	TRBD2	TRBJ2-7	CASSLEFAGSYQTEAGVQYF	TGTGCCAGCAGCTTAGAATTTGCAGGCAGCTACCAAACCGAGGCGGGAGTCCAGTACTTC
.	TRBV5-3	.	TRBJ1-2	CARSLSTTLTALGGYTF	TGTGCCAGAAGCCTGTCAACAACCCTAACGGCTCTGGGAGGCTACACCTTC
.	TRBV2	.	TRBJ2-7	CASSEARGYLYEQYF	TGTGCCAGCAGTGAAGCCCGGGGATACCTCTACGAGCAGTACTTC
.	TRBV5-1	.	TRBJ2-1	CASSHDWSSYNEQFF	TGCGCCAGCAGCCATGACTGGAGCTCCTACAATGAGCAGTTCTTC
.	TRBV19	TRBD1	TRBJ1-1	CASSIRPGQGWTEAFF	TGTGCCAGTAGTATCCGCCCGGGACAGGGATGGACTGAAGCTTTCTTT
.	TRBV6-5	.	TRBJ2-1	CASSYSSYNEQFF	TGTGCCAGCAGTTACTCGTCCTACAATGAGCAGTTCTTC
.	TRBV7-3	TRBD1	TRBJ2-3	CASSLTGTDTSTDTQYF	TGTGCCAGCAGCTTAACGGGGACAGATACCAGCACAGATACGCAGTATTTT
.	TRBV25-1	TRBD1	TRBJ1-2	CASSESGTGPYGYTF	TGTGCCAGCAGTGAATCCGGGACAGGCCCCTATGGCTACACCTTC
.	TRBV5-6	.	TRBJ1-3	CASTLGALGNTIYF	TGTGCCAGCACCTTGGGAGCACTTGGAAACACCATATATTTT
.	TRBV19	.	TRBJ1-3	CASSIFFSSGNTIYF	TGTGCCAGTAGTATTTTCTTCAGCTCTGGAAACACCATATATTTT